This TCR beta chain was captured by sequencing in a study of blood T cell repertoires in COVID-19. Overall study context: In each case, the material was cDNA or gDNA derived from T cells, B-cell-depleted T cells, or PBMCs.

Libraries were prepared by immunoSEQ multiplex PCR; TCRdb keeps only in-frame clonotypes and omits some of them. The table includes 260,000 or so clones, roughly 87% detected once. V lost 5 bases and J 8 bases, leaving 13 bases between the germline ends. The germline gives CDR1 MNHEY, CDR2 SVGEGT. The CDR3 spans 14 residues. This clone was recorded once. The rearrangement uses TRBV6-2 or TRBV6-3 and TRBJ1-6; weak D call: TRBD1 (6 bases). The clonotype comes from a man aged 18-30 years with active or convalescent COVID-19. The specimen sequenced was peripheral blood. The CDR3 DNA sequence: TGTGCCAGCAGTCAGGTCTCAGGGGATTCACCCCTCCACTTT. As protein: CASSQVSGDSPLHF.